The 26 T cell receptor beta chains in this list originate from one sample, sequenced in a study of T-cell memory formation after mild COVID-19. MiXCR was run by TCRdb on the 5' RACE reads, yielding one entry per CDR3 protein. Of roughly 250,000 distinct CDR3 sequences listed, about a sixth were seen once; the top ten hold roughly 3.6%. The sequenced sample consisted of PBMCs or a T cell subset sorted from them (not recorded which). The source of these receptors is a young man who had mild COVID-19 (a few samples of this study predate the infection). Cell type and time point are not known.

A few counts support this clonotype. The V and J genes are TRBV7-2 and TRBJ1-5, with unresolved D. Between the trimmed V and J ends, which lost 6 bases and 6 bases, there was a span of 12 bases. The CDR3 runs to 13 residues. CDR1 and CDR2 from the germline V gene are SGHTA and FQGNSA. CDR3 region: CASSTGFSQPQHF. The CDR3 coding sequence is TGTGCCAGCAGTACGGGGTTTAGTCAGCCCCAGCATTTT.

V is TRBV19 and J is TRBJ1-1; D may be TRBD1 (6 bases). The CDR3 has 12 residues. In germline, CDR1 is LNHDA, CDR2 SQIVND (reference sequence). V shed 8 bases and J shed 5 bases, with 12 bases lying between them. This chain's CDR3 is CASGRGGTEAFF. In nucleotides, the CDR3 is TGTGCCAGTGGTAGGGGGGGGACTGAAGCTTTCTTT.

J is TRBJ2-7 and V is TRBV6-6, with 10 nucleotides matching TRBD2. The CDR3 runs to 13 residues. Trimming cost V 2 bases and J 8 bases; bases outside gene matches: 3. Per germline, CDR1 MNHNY and CDR2 SVGAGI (reference sequence). The CDR3 spells CASSYASGGQQYF. The CDR3 nucleotides read TGTGCCAGCAGTTACGCTAGCGGGGGTCAGCAGTACTTC.

This clonotype was observed a few times. The chain employs TRBV5-1 and TRBJ1-5, with D unclear. The germline V gene has CDR1 SGHRS and CDR2 YFSETQ. V lost 3 bases, J lost 2 bases, and 12 bases lay in between. The CDR3 runs to 15 residues. As DNA, the CDR3 is TGCGCCAGCAGCTATGACTCCTATGGCAATCAGCCCCAGCATTTT. It specifies CASSYDSYGNQPQHF.

This chain's CDR3 is CASSMTVIQETQYF. The CDR3 DNA is TGTGCCAGTAGTATGACGGTTATCCAAGAGACCCAGTACTTC. The chain joins TRBV19 to TRBJ2-5; D ambiguous. Trimming stripped 3 bases from V and 1 base from J, with 9 bases between. The CDR3 loop spans 14 amino acids. Germline CDR1 is LNHDA and CDR2 is SQIVND (reference sequence).

The J gene is TRBJ1-1, the V gene TRBV7-3, with 9 bases identical to TRBD1. The CDR3 extends over 15 amino acids. CDR1 SGHTA and CDR2 FQGTGA come from the germline V gene. Trimming at V came to 4 bases and at J to 5 bases, leaving 8 bases not matched to a gene. The CDR3 coding sequence is TGTGCCAGCAGCTCAGGGACAGGGCGTGGGACTGAAGCTTTCTTT. Translation: CASSSGTGRGTEAFF.

J is TRBJ1-1 and V is TRBV7-8; unclear D gene. Per germline, CDR1 SGHVS and CDR2 FQNEAQ. Trimming took off 4 bases at V and 11 bases at J, with 26 bases between the two ends. The CDR3 consists of 16 residues. The CDR3 region is CASSSMTSGAGLRAFF. In DNA, the CDR3 is TGTGCCAGCAGCTCCATGACCAGTGGTGCGGGCCTGCGCGCTTTCTTT.

This clonotype was counted only a few times. This chain uses TRBV5-5 with TRBJ1-2; 11 positions match TRBD1. The germline V gene encodes CDR1 SGHKS and CDR2 YYEKEE (reference sequence). The CDR3 covers 14 residues. V was pared by 4 bases and J by 6 bases, with 5 bases of the junction left unmatched. CDR3 coding DNA: TGTGCCAGCAGCCGGACAGGGGGCTACGATGGCTACACCTTC. Protein: CASSRTGGYDGYTF.

This clonotype has ten or more counts. The V call is TRBV7-2, the J call TRBJ2-7; possible D gene TRBD1, 5 bases. CDR1 and CDR2 (germline): SGHTA, FQGNSA. The CDR3 is 13 amino acids. The ends were cut back, 5 bases at V and 2 bases at J, with 10 bases in the middle. The CDR3 DNA follows: TGTGCCAGCAGCGTCGACAGCCCCTACGAGCAGTACTTC. This codes for CASSVDSPYEQYF. Drawing the rest from reference TRBV7-2 and TRBJ2-7, the complete variable domain is GAGVSQSPSNKVTEKGKDVELRCDPISGHTALYWYRQSLGQGLEFLIYFQGNSAPDKSGLPSDRFSAERTGGSVSTLTIQRTQQEDSAVYLCASSVDSPYEQYFGPGTRLTVT.

The chain employs TRBV12-3 or TRBV12-4 and TRBJ1-4, with 9 bases matching TRBD1. With V trimmed by 6 bases and J by 5 bases, 7 bases remained unmatched. The CDR3 sequence is 15 residues long. The CDR3 loop reads CASRSGQGWNEKLFF. Written as DNA, the CDR3 is TGTGCCAGCAGATCGGGACAGGGTTGGAATGAAAAACTGTTTTTT.

This clonotype was seen repeatedly, ten times or more. The CDR3 spells CASSPQGLYGYTF. The DNA of the CDR3 is TGCGCCAGCAGCCCACAGGGACTCTATGGCTACACCTTC. The chain links TRBV4-3 to TRBJ1-2, with D maybe TRBD1 (6 bases). CDR3 length: 13 residues. Germline-derived CDR1 and CDR2 are LGHNA and YSLEER. With 4 bases removed from V and 4 bases from J, the gap between germline ends came to 10 bases.

This clonotype appeared a few times. The chain recombines TRBV5-6 with TRBJ2-3; D tentatively fits TRBD1 or TRBD2 (5 bases each). The germline V gene encodes CDR1 SGHDT and CDR2 YYEEEE. The CDR3 is 15 residues long. The V gene lost 1 base and the J gene lost 0 bases, with 9 bases spanning the gap. The CDR3 protein is CASSLTGLSTDTQYF. DNA of the CDR3: TGTGCCAGCAGCTTGACGGGGCTGAGCACAGATACGCAGTATTTT.

The chain couples TRBV20-1 to TRBJ2-7, with D tentatively TRBD2 (5 bases). The germline V gene has CDR1 DFQATT and CDR2 SNEGSKA (reference sequence). The CDR3 runs 11 residues. Trimming cost V 5 bases and J 5 bases, with 10 bases left between them. In nucleotides, the CDR3 is TGCAGTGCTGGAACAGCGGACGAGCAGTACGTC. It yields the protein CSAGTADEQYV.

This clonotype was counted only a few times. CDR3 residues: CASSVNTGQGALDEQFF. In DNA form, the CDR3 reads TGTGCCAGCAGCGTTAACACCGGGCAGGGGGCATTGGATGAGCAGTTCTTC. The V call is TRBV9, the J call TRBJ2-1, with 8 nucleotides matching TRBD1. J was trimmed by 8 bases and V by 2 bases; bases with no gene match: 15. CDR3 length equals 17 residues. The germline CDR1 and CDR2 sequences are SGDLS and YYNGEE.

This clonotype occurred a few times. The chain is built from TRBV7-2 and TRBJ2-2; 8 nucleotides agree with TRBD2. CDR1 and CDR2 (germline): SGHTA, FQGNSA. This CDR3 contains 16 residues. Losses at the gene ends were 3 bases for V and 1 base for J; bases not matched to a gene: 4. The CDR3 protein is CASSFAGLVNTGELFF. The DNA for the CDR3 is TGTGCCAGCAGCTTCGCGGGACTAGTGAACACCGGGGAGCTGTTTTTT.

This clonotype was seen a few times. The J gene is TRBJ2-4, the V gene TRBV20-1, with D possibly matching TRBD1 (6 bases). The germline gives CDR1 DFQATT, CDR2 SNEGSKA (reference sequence). The CDR3 has 15 residues. Between the trimmed V and J ends, which lost 5 bases and 0 bases, there was a span of 14 bases. The CDR3 loop is CSALQGSIAKNIQYF. Here the CDR3 DNA reads TGCAGTGCTTTACAGGGCTCCATAGCCAAAAACATTCAGTACTTC.

This clonotype was observed a few times. The genes are TRBV6-5 and TRBJ1-1, with D possibly TRBD1 on 5 matching bases. With 7 bases removed from V and 0 bases from J, the gap between germline ends came to 15 bases. CDR3 length: 15 amino acids. The germline V gene encodes CDR1 MNHEY and CDR2 SVGAGI. The CDR3 nucleotides read TGTGCCAGCATTTGGGGATGGGGGATGAACACTGAAGCTTTCTTT. It translates to CASIWGWGMNTEAFF.

The table lists this clonotype with a few counts. This chain links TRBV5-1 with TRBJ2-5; D is possibly TRBD1 (6 bases). There are 18 residues in the CDR3. V lost 3 bases to trimming and J lost 5 bases, with 26 bases between them. Germline CDR1 reads SGHRS; CDR2 reads YFSETQ. The CDR3 sequence is CASSSIFAQGTRTETQYF. CDR3 nucleotide sequence: TGCGCCAGCAGCTCGATTTTTGCCCAGGGGACGCGGACGGAGACCCAGTACTTC.

This clonotype was recorded at least ten times. V is TRBV7-2 and J is TRBJ1-1, with D tentatively TRBD1 (6 bases). CDR3 length equals 13 residues. V lost 6 bases and J lost 4, with 12 bases in between. CDR1 and CDR2 (germline): SGHTA, FQGNSA. For the CDR3, the DNA is TGTGCCAGCAGTCCCCGAGGGGGCACTGAAGCTTTCTTT. Translation: CASSPRGGTEAFF.

This rearrangement joins TRBV5-1 to TRBJ1-1; D unresolved. Trimming removed 4 bases at V and 1 base at J, with 11 bases between. This CDR3 is 14 amino acids long. Germline V gives CDR1 SGHRS, CDR2 YFSETQ. Written as DNA, the CDR3 is TGCGCCAGCAGCCCCCAATCGTCGAACACTGAAGCTTTCTTT. As protein: CASSPQSSNTEAFF.

This clonotype was picked up many times. V usage is TRBV5-1 and J usage is TRBJ1-2; D is possibly TRBD1 (5 bases). The CDR3 is 13 residues long. V was cut by 1 base and J by 4 bases, with 8 bases left in between. Germline CDR1 and CDR2: SGHRS and YFSETQ. CDR3 loop: CASSLSQGYGYTF. The CDR3 region has the DNA TGCGCCAGCAGCTTGTCGCAGGGCTATGGCTACACCTTC.

In its sample, this clonotype was seen a few times. J is TRBJ2-7 and V is TRBV7-6; a possible D gene is TRBD1 (6 bases). The V and J ends lost 5 bases and 6 bases respectively, with 14 bases between them. The CDR3 runs to 13 residues. Germline-derived CDR1 and CDR2 are SGHVS and FNYEAQ. For the CDR3, the DNA is TGTGCCAGCAGCCCAACAGGGAAGGCCGAGCAGTACTTC. The encoded protein is CASSPTGKAEQYF.

Regarding this clonotype: One junction end disagrees with the germline gene, perhaps due to a read error. This chain joins TRBV5-8 and TRBJ2-1; TRBD2 matches 7 bases. This CDR3 spans 16 amino acids. Germline CDR1 is SGHTS and CDR2 is YDEGEE. CDR3 in DNA: TGTGCCAGCAGCGCTCTGACTAGCTTGGCCTACAATGAGCAGTTATTC. It is translated as CASSALTSLAYNEQLF. The variable domain in full, completed from reference TRBV5-8 and TRBJ2-1, reads EAGVTQSPTHLIKTRGQQATLRCSPISGHTSVYWYQQALGLGLQFLLWYDEGEERNRGNFPPRFSGRQFPNYSSELNVNALELEDSALYLCASSALTSLAYNEQLFGPGTRLTVL.

Comment on this clonotype: Germline and junction disagree at one end, which may indicate a read error. V is TRBV10-3 and J is TRBJ2-6; D is unclear. The germline V gene encodes CDR1 ENHRY and CDR2 SYGVKD. The CDR3 is 13 amino acids. CDR3 coding DNA: TGTGACATCAGTGAAAGCGGGGCCAACGTCCTGACTTTC. This codes for CDISESGANVLTF.

There are a few counts of this clonotype. The rearrangement uses TRBV20-1 and TRBJ2-2; D gene unclear. The CDR3 covers 13 residues. Germline values: CDR1 DFQATT, CDR2 SNEGSKA (reference sequence). The ends were cut back, 0 bases at V and 6 bases at J, with 8 bases in the middle. The CDR3 reads CSARDIWAGELFF. As DNA, the CDR3 is TGCAGTGCTAGAGATATTTGGGCCGGGGAGCTGTTTTTT.

This clonotype was counted only a few times. The chain recombines TRBV12-2 with TRBJ2-7; the table names TRBD1, a call not compared with the DNA. TRBV12-2 is an annotated pseudogene. The CDR3 extends over 14 amino acids. The CDR3 region is CASRPTGYTYEQYV. CDR3 nucleotides: TGTGCAAGTCGCCCGACAGGATACACCTACGAGCAGTACGTC.